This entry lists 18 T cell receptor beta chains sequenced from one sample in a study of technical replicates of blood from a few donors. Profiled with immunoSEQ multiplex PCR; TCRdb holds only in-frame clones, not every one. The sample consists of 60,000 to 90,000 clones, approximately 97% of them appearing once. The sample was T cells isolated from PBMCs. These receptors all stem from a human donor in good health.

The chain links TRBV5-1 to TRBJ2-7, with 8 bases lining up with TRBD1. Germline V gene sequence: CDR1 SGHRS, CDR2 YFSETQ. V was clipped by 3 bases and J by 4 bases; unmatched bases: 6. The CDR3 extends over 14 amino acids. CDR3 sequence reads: CASSWGDRLYEQYF. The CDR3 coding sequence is TGCGCCAGCAGCTGGGGGGACAGGTTATACGAGCAGTACTTC.

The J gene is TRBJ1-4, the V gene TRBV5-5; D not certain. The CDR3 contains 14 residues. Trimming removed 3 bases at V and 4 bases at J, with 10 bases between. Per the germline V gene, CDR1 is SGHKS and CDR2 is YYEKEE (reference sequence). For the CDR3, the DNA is TGTGCCAGCAGCTGGCGGCATGATAATGAAAAACTGTTTTTT. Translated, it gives CASSWRHDNEKLFF.

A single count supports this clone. The CDR3 region is CASGLGTLSYEQYF. The CDR3 DNA is TGTGCTAGTGGTTTGGGGACACTTTCCTACGAGCAGTACTTC. The chain links TRBV12-5 to TRBJ2-7; D possibly corresponds to TRBD1 (5 bases). The V gene's germline CDR1 is LGHNT and CDR2 FRNRAP. Trimming stripped 1 base from V and 1 base from J, with 8 bases between. The CDR3 runs 14 residues.

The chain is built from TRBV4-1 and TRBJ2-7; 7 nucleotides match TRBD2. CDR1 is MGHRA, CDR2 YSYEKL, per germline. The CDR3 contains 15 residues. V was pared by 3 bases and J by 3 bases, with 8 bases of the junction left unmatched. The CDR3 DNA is TGCGCCAGCAGCCAGCAAGCGGGGCGCCTCTACGAGCAGTACTTC. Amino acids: CASSQQAGRLYEQYF.

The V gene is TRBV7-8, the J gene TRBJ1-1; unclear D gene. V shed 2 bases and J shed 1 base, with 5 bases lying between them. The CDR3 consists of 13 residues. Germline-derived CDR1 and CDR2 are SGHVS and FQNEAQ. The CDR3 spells CASSLTGNTEAFF. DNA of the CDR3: TGTGCCAGCAGCTTAACGGGGAACACTGAAGCTTTCTTT.

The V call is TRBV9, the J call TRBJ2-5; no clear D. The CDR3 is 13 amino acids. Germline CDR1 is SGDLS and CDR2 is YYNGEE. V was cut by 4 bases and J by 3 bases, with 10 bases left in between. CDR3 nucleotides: TGTGCCAGCAGCTCACTCGAAAAAGAGACCCAGTACTTC. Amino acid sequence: CASSSLEKETQYF.

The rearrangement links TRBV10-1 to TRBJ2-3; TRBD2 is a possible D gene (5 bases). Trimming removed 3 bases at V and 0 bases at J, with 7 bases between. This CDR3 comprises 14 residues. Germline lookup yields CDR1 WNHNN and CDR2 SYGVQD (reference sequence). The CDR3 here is CASSERTSTDTQYF. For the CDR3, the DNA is TGCGCCAGCAGTGAACGGACTAGCACAGATACGCAGTATTTT.

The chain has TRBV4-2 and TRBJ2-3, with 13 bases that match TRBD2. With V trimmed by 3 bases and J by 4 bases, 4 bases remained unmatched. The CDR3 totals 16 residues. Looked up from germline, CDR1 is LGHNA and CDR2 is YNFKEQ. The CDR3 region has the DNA TGTGCCAGCAGCCATCGGACTAGCGGGAGTCCAGATACGCAGTATTTT. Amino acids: CASSHRTSGSPDTQYF.

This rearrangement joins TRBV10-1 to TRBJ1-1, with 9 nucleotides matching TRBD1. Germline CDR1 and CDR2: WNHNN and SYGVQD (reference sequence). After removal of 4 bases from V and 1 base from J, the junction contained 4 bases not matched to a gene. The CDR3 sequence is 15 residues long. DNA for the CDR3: TGCGCCAGCAGTGCGGGGACAGGGTCGAACACTGAAGCTTTCTTT. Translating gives CASSAGTGSNTEAFF.

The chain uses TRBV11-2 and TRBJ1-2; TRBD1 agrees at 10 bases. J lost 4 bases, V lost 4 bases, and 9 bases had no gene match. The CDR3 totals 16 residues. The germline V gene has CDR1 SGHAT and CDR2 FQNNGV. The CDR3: CASSSRQGAQGYGYTF. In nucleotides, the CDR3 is TGTGCCAGCAGCTCAAGACAGGGGGCGCAGGGCTATGGCTACACCTTC.

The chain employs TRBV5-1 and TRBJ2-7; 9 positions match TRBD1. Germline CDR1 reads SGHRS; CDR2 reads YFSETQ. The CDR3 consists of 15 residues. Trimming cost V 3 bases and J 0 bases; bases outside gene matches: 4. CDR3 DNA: TGCGCCAGCAGCTGGAGACAGGGGGGCTCCTACGAGCAGTACTTC. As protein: CASSWRQGGSYEQYF.

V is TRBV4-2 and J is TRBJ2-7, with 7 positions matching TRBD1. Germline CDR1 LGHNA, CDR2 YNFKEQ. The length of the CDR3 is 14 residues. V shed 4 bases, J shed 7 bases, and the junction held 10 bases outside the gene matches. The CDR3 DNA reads TGTGCCAGCAGCCGCCGGGACAGCGCATGGGAGCAGTACTTC. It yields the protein CASSRRDSAWEQYF.

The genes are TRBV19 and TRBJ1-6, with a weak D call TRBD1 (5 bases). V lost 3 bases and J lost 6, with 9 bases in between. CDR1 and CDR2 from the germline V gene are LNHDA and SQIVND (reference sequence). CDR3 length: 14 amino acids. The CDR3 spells CASSIRGFNSPLHF. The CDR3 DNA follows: TGTGCCAGTAGTATTCGGGGGTTTAATTCACCCCTCCACTTT.

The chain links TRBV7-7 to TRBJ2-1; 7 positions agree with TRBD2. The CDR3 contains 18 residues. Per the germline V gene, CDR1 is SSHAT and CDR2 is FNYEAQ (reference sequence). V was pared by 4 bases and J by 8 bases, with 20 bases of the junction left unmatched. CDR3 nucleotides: TGTGCCAGCAGCTACCCGACGTATTACGGGAGGCCCAGGGATGAGCAGTTCTTC. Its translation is CASSYPTYYGRPRDEQFF.

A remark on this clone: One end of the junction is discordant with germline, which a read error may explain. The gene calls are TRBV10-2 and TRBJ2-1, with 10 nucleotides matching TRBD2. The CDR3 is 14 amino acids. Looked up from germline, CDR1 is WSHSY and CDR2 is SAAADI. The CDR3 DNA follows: TGCGCCAGCAGAGAGCGGGGGGGCTACGATGAGCAGTTCTTC. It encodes CASRERGGYDEQFF.

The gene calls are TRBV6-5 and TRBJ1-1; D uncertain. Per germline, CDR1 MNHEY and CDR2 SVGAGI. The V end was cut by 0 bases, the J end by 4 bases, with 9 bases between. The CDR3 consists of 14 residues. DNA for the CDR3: TGTGCCAGCAGTTACTCGACTCCCCTCACTGAAGCTTTCTTT. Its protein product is CASSYSTPLTEAFF.

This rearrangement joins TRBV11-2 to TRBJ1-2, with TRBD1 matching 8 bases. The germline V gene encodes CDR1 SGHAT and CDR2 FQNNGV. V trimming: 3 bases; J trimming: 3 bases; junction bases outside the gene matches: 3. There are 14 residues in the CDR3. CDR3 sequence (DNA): TGTGCCAGCAGCTTGGTGGGACAGGACTATGGCTACACCTTC. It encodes CASSLVGQDYGYTF.

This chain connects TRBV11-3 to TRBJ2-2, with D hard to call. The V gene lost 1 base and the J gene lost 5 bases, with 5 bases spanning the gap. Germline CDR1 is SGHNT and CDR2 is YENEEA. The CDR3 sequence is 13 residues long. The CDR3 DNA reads TGTGCCAGCAGCTTAGTTCTTACCGGGGAGCTGTTTTTT. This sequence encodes CASSLVLTGELFF. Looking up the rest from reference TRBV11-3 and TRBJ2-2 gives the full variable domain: EAGVVQSPRYKIIEKKQPVAFWCNPISGHNTLYWYLQNLGQGPELLIRYENEEAVDDSQLPKDRFSAERLKGVDSTLKIQPAELGDSAVYLCASSLVLTGELFFGEGSRLTVL.